The next 23 T cell receptor beta chains were all read from a single sample in a study of beta chain features in type 1 diabetes. As every portion of the isolated RNA was reverse transcribed, the sequencing read expressed TCRB transcripts. Profiling relied on immunoSEQ multiplex PCR, and the TCRdb table lists in-frame clones only, not all of them. Of 450,000 or so clones listed, about an eighth are singletons. The source material was naive CD4+ T cells from blood. Receptor source: a woman aged 18-29 years in good health.

This clone was counted a few times. The chain uses TRBV27 and TRBJ2-7; 8 bases fit TRBD1. V was clipped by 6 bases and J by 3 bases; unmatched bases: 10. The CDR3 is 15 residues long. Looked up from germline, CDR1 is MNHEY and CDR2 is SMNVEV (reference sequence). CDR3 nucleotide sequence: TGTGCCAGCAGGCTCGACCGGACAGGGCTCTACGAGCAGTACTTC. The encoded protein is CASRLDRTGLYEQYF.

This clone was recorded a few times. This chain links TRBV18 with TRBJ1-2, with 7 bases aligning to TRBD1. Per germline, CDR1 KGHSH and CDR2 LQKENI. Trimming took 3 bases from V and 0 from J; bases not matched to a gene: 4. The CDR3 is 15 amino acids. The CDR3 reads CASSPLDRANYGYTF. For the CDR3, the DNA is TGTGCCAGCTCACCGCTCGACAGGGCTAACTATGGCTACACCTTC. Combining the CDR3 with reference TRBV18 and TRBJ1-2 gives the whole variable domain NAGVMQNPRHLVRRRGQEARLRCSPMKGHSHVYWYRQLPEEGLKFMVYLQKENIIDESGMPKERFSAEFPKEGPSILRIQQVVRGDSAAYFCASSPLDRANYGYTFGSGTRLTVV.

This clone was detected a few times. This chain links TRBV25-1 with TRBJ1-2; 7 nucleotides line up with TRBD1. The germline gives CDR1 MGHDK, CDR2 SYGVNS. The trim removed 6 bases at V and 6 bases at J, leaving 4 bases unmatched. The CDR3 has 12 amino acids. The DNA of the CDR3 is TGTGCCAGCAGCCAGGGGGTTAATGGCTACACCTTC. This sequence encodes CASSQGVNGYTF.

This clone has more than one count but fewer than ten. The chain uses TRBV4-3 and TRBJ2-3, with D perhaps TRBD2 (6 bases). The germline gives CDR1 LGHNA, CDR2 YSLEER. This CDR3 has 14 residues. Trimming stripped 0 bases from V and 4 bases from J, with 8 bases between. The CDR3 bases are TGCGCCAGCAGCCAAGATAGGAGGGCAGATACGCAGTATTTT. Amino acid sequence: CASSQDRRADTQYF.

The chain carries TRBV7-3 and TRBJ2-3; D gene uncertain. V lost 4 bases to trimming and J lost 3 bases, with 14 bases between them. This CDR3 spans 15 amino acids. Germline V gives CDR1 SGHTA, CDR2 FQGTGA. CDR3 residues: CASSSSPVGTDTQYF. In DNA form, the CDR3 reads TGTGCCAGCAGCTCCAGCCCCGTGGGGACAGATACGCAGTATTTT.

This clone was counted a few times. This rearrangement joins TRBV7-9 to TRBJ1-1; 9 nucleotides line up with TRBD1. The CDR3 runs to 17 residues. With 6 bases clipped from V and 2 bases from J, the junction kept 13 bases outside the gene matches. CDR1 SEHNR and CDR2 FQNEAQ come from the germline V gene (reference sequence). The CDR3 DNA is TGTGCCAGCAGGGCGCCGGGACAGGGTTTGGGCAACACTGAAGCTTTCTTT. This encodes CASRAPGQGLGNTEAFF.

This clone was recorded a few times. The CDR3 region has the DNA TGTGCCAGCAGCGTAAAGGGCGGGACAGGGCAGTCCTACAATGAGCAGTTCTTC. Amino acids: CASSVKGGTGQSYNEQFF. The chain uses TRBV9 and TRBJ2-1; 9 bases agree with TRBD1. Germline V gives CDR1 SGDLS, CDR2 YYNGEE. J lost 1 base, V lost 1 base, and 9 bases had no gene match. This CDR3 has 18 residues.

This clone was counted only a few times. The chain is built from TRBV6-6 and TRBJ2-1, with D uncertain. V gave up 8 bases and J gave up 6 bases, with 11 bases separating them. Germline V gene data show CDR1 as MNHNY and CDR2 as SVGAGI (reference sequence). This CDR3 region has 12 residues. CDR3 in DNA: TGTGCCAGCTCGACGGCATCCAATGAGCAGTTCTTC. Protein sequence: CASSTASNEQFF.

The V and J genes are TRBV19 and TRBJ2-7, with 8 bases fitting TRBD2. V lost 4 bases, J lost 4 bases, and 9 bases stayed unmatched. Germline V gene lookup returns CDR1 LNHDA and CDR2 SQIVND (reference sequence). The CDR3 runs 15 residues. CDR3 amino acids: CASSTLTSGRYEQYV. CDR3 DNA: TGTGCCAGTAGTACCCTTACTAGCGGTCGGTACGAGCAGTACGTC.

The chain's CDR3 is CASSSMGQEGDTQYF. The CDR3 region has the DNA TGTGCCAGCAGCTCAATGGGACAGGAGGGAGATACGCAGTATTTT. V and J are TRBV7-9 and TRBJ2-3; TRBD1 agrees at 8 bases. The trim removed 4 bases at V and 5 bases at J, leaving 8 bases unmatched. Germline CDR1 is SEHNR and CDR2 is FQNEAQ (reference sequence). The CDR3 is made up of 15 amino acids.

There are a few counts of this clone. V gene TRBV6-6 combines with J gene TRBJ2-1; a possible D gene is TRBD2 (6 bases). Germline assignment: CDR1 MNHNY and CDR2 SVGAGI (reference sequence). The CDR3 length is 12 residues. Between the trimmed V and J ends, which lost 2 bases and 7 bases, there was a span of 6 bases. The CDR3 protein is CASSYAGNEQFF. The CDR3, as DNA: TGTGCCAGCAGTTACGCGGGGAATGAGCAGTTCTTC.

Notes on this clone: Other DNA sequences of this sample code for an identical CDR3. The V and J genes are TRBV28 and TRBJ1-5; no clear D gene. The CDR3 totals 12 residues. CDR1 MDHEN and CDR2 SYDVKM come from the germline V gene. Trimming pared 5 bases from V and 5 bases from J, leaving 7 bases between. This CDR3 is CASSLSHQPQHF. The CDR3 DNA is TGTGCCAGCAGTCTGTCCCATCAGCCCCAGCATTTT.

V and J are TRBV4-2 and TRBJ2-1; tentative D call: TRBD1 (5 bases). The CDR3 has 15 amino acids. Trimming shortened V by 1 base and J by 5 bases, and 12 bases separated the two germline ends. Germline V gene data show CDR1 as LGHNA and CDR2 as YNFKEQ. This CDR3 is CASSQVRGRDNEQFF. Written as DNA, the CDR3 is TGTGCCAGCAGCCAAGTCCGCGGCAGGGACAATGAGCAGTTCTTC.

This sequence joins TRBV25-1 and TRBJ2-7; D gene ambiguous. The V gene lost 9 bases and the J gene lost 3 bases, with 15 bases spanning the gap. CDR3 length: 13 amino acids. CDR1 and CDR2 (germline): MGHDK, SYGVNS. Here the CDR3 DNA reads TGTGCCAGTCAGAGACACCGAGACTACGAGCAGTACTTC. It encodes CASQRHRDYEQYF.

This clone was counted a few times. The same CDR3 can be traced to other DNA sequences in this sample. The chain recombines TRBV5-1 with TRBJ2-5; D uncertain. The CDR3 sequence is 13 residues long. V was clipped by 0 bases and J by 4 bases, with 7 bases between them. Germline CDR1 SGHRS, CDR2 YFSETQ. CDR3 region: CASSLGVGETQYF. CDR3 DNA sequence: TGCGCCAGCAGCTTGGGAGTAGGAGAGACCCAGTACTTC.

The chain combines TRBV7-3 with TRBJ2-7; D perhaps matches TRBD1 (6 bases). CDR1 is SGHTA, CDR2 FQGTGA, per germline. This CDR3 has 14 amino acids. V was trimmed by 5 bases and J by 0 bases, leaving 11 bases between them. The CDR3, as DNA: TGTGCCAGCAGCCCGAGGGGGAGCTCCTACGAGCAGTACGTC. It specifies CASSPRGSSYEQYV.

The CDR3 is CASSQGTSPDTQYF. The CDR3, as DNA: TGCGCCAGCAGCCAAGGGACTAGCCCAGATACGCAGTATTTT. The genes are TRBV4-1 and TRBJ2-3; 8 nucleotides agree with TRBD2. V shed 1 base, J shed 4 bases, and the junction held 1 base outside the gene matches. This CDR3 is 14 amino acids long. CDR1 and CDR2 (germline): MGHRA, YSYEKL.

The V call is TRBV14, the J call TRBJ2-3; possibly TRBD2 for D (6 bases). The CDR3 covers 16 residues. Germline loops: CDR1 SGHDN, CDR2 FVKESK. Trimming removed 3 bases at V and 4 bases at J, with 17 bases between. CDR3: CASSQVRSGYPDTQYF. Written as DNA, the CDR3 is TGTGCCAGCAGCCAGGTCAGGAGCGGGTATCCAGATACGCAGTATTTT. Supplemented by reference TRBV14 and TRBJ2-3, the full variable domain reads EAGVTQFPSHSVIEKGQTVTLRCDPISGHDNLYWYRRVMGKEIKFLLHFVKESKQDESGMPNNRFLAERTGGTYSTLKVQPAELEDSGVYFCASSQVRSGYPDTQYFGPGTRLTVL.

This rearrangement joins TRBV9 to TRBJ2-1; D might be TRBD1 or TRBD2, each matching 5 bases. Trimming pared 4 bases from V and 3 bases from J, leaving 14 bases between. The germline V gene has CDR1 SGDLS and CDR2 YYNGEE. This CDR3 contains 15 residues. The CDR3 DNA reads TGTGCCAGCAGCTCGGGACCCCCGGACTACAATGAGCAGTTCTTC. It yields the protein CASSSGPPDYNEQFF. Filled out from reference TRBV9 and TRBJ2-1, the complete variable domain reads DSGVTQTPKHLITATGQRVTLRCSPRSGDLSVYWYQQSLDQGLQFLIQYYNGEERAKGNILERFSAQQFPDLHSELNLSSLELGDSALYFCASSSGPPDYNEQFFGPGTRLTVL.

A few counts support this clone. Other DNA sequences of this sample code for an identical CDR3. This chain uses TRBV5-4 with TRBJ2-3, with D tentatively TRBD1 or TRBD2 (6 bases each). The CDR3 is 15 residues long. Germline V CDR1 and CDR2: SGHNT, YYREEE (reference sequence). Trimming left V 0 bases short and J 1 base short, with 9 bases between. CDR3 in DNA: TGTGCCAGCAGCTTGGCGGGGGCCGGCACAGATACGCAGTATTTT. Protein sequence: CASSLAGAGTDTQYF.

The V and J genes are TRBV18 and TRBJ2-2; no definite D call. The V end was cut by 0 bases, the J end by 7 bases, with 6 bases between. From germline, CDR1 is KGHSH and CDR2 LQKENI. The CDR3 spans 13 residues. The DNA for the CDR3 is TGTGCCAGCTCACCACCGGCAATCGGGGAGCTGTTTTTT. This encodes CASSPPAIGELFF.

The sample holds a few counts of this clone. This sequence joins TRBV25-1 and TRBJ1-6, with D maybe TRBD1 (6 bases). CDR1 and CDR2 from the germline V gene are MGHDK and SYGVNS. The CDR3 loop spans 12 amino acids. The V and J ends lost 7 bases and 7 bases respectively, with 8 bases between them. The CDR3 sequence is CASKGGNSPLHF. As DNA, the CDR3 is TGTGCCAGCAAGGGGGGAAATTCACCCCTCCACTTT. Variable domain in full (rest from reference TRBV25-1 and TRBJ1-6): EADIYQTPRYLVIGTGKKITLECSQTMGHDKMYWYQQDPGMELHLIHYSYGVNSTEKGDLSSESTVSRIRTEHFPLTLESARPSHTSQYLCASKGGNSPLHFGNGTRLTVT.

This clone has just a few counts. The chain has TRBV14 and TRBJ2-2; D is tentatively TRBD1 or TRBD2 (5 bases each). The V and J ends lost 2 bases and 3 bases respectively, with 10 bases between them. The CDR3 length is 15 residues. Germline V gives CDR1 SGHDN, CDR2 FVKESK. The CDR3 sequence is CASSQWGSDTGELFF. In DNA, the CDR3 is TGTGCCAGCAGCCAATGGGGGTCGGACACCGGGGAGCTGTTTTTT.